Below, one TCR beta chain is given with its context. What it recognizes is unknown. This entry comes from a study of T cell responses to AZD1222 COVID-19 vaccine. In the study overall: Pooled samples include second doses given at about 4 or 12 weeks. Overall study findings and caveats: Repertoires were obtained solely post-peak T cell response.

Assay: immunoSEQ multiplex PCR; the TCRdb copy retains only in-frame clones and omits some. Of about 120,000 clones in the sample, about 90% were seen once. The germline V gene encodes CDR1 SGHNT and CDR2 YYREEE (reference sequence). The CDR3 sequence is 15 residues long. Losses at the gene ends were 4 bases for V and 4 bases for J; bases not matched to a gene: 5. Sequenced here: peripheral blood, sampled on day 0 of AZD1222 vaccination. The chain employs TRBV5-4 and TRBJ2-2; 9 nucleotides align to TRBD1. This receptor was obtained from an adult in good health. As DNA, the CDR3 is TGTGCCAGCAGCAAGGGACAGGGAGGCACCGGGGAGCTGTTTTTT. Amino acid sequence: CASSKGQGGTGELFF.